A selection of T cell receptor beta chains follows, all from one sample in a study of T cells in Graves' hyperthyroidism and ophthalmopathy. TCRdb reprocessed the multiplex PCR reads via MiXCR and lists one record per CDR3 protein. This sample carries about 290,000 distinct CDR3 sequences, roughly 15% of them seen once, and the ten largest clones take 7% to 9%. Sequenced: blood. Receptor source: a woman between 40 and 55 years old with Graves' hyperthyroidism. The CDR3 runs from the conserved cysteine through the conserved F or W. The order of the fields is D gene, clone size, J gene, V gene, CDR3 DNA, CDR3 protein. A D gene is named only where the DNA matches it firmly. A clone size is listed for some rows: how often the clone was seen (once, few, many), or a class if it is expanded.

>TRBD2|few|TRBJ2-2|TRBV2
TGTGCCAGCACTTGGACTAGCGGATTGAACACCGGGGAGCTGTTTTTT
CASTWTSGLNTGELFF
>.|many|TRBJ1-1|TRBV11-2
TGTGCCAGCAGCTTAAGTGAGAACACTGAAGCTTTCTTT
CASSLSENTEAFF
>.|many|TRBJ2-4|TRBV12-3/TRBV12-4
TGTGCCAGCAGTTTAGAAAGAGGCATAGACACCGACAAAAACATTCAGTACTTC
CASSLERGIDTDKNIQYF
>TRBD1|many|TRBJ2-1|TRBV11-3
TGTGCCAGCAGCTTTCGCCGGGACAGCCAAACCTACAATGAGCAGTTCTTC
CASSFRRDSQTYNEQFF
>TRBD1|many|TRBJ2-2|TRBV2
TGTGCCAGCAGTGTGGCGACAGGGGGTTTCACCGGGGAGCTGTTTTTT
CASSVATGGFTGELFF
>.|many|TRBJ2-7|TRBV15
TGTGCCACCAGCCTTACAGGGCACGAGCAGTACTTC
CATSLTGHEQYF
>.|.|TRBJ1-1|TRBV3-1
TGTGCCAGCAGCCAAGAAACAGGTAAAGCTTTCTTT
CASSQETGKAFF
>.|few|TRBJ2-1|TRBV7-9
TGTGCCAGCAGCTTAGTTGTTGGAGGGGACAATGAGCAGTTCTTC
CASSLVVGGDNEQFF
>.|many|TRBJ2-5|TRBV27
TGTGCCAGCAGTTTTTTAGGAGGGGAAGAGACCCAGTACTTC
CASSFLGGEETQYF
>TRBD2|.|TRBJ2-2|TRBV19
TGTGCCAGTAGGTTAGCGGGTGCCCCCGGGGAGCTGTTTTTT
CASRLAGAPGELFF
>.|many|TRBJ2-7|TRBV2
TGTGCCAGCAGGGGGGACACCTACGAGCAGTACTTC
CASRGDTYEQYF
>TRBD1|.|TRBJ1-1|TRBV10-3
TGTGCCAGCTGGACAGGGAAGATCGCTGAAGCTTTCTTT
CASWTGKIAEAFF
>.|many|TRBJ1-2|TRBV14
TGTGCCAGCAGCCTAACCCGGAGTAACTATGGCTACACCTTC
CASSLTRSNYGYTF
>TRBD1|.|TRBJ2-7|TRBV6-1
TGTGCCAGCAGCGGGACAGGGGCACTGGGCGAGCAGTACTTC
CASSGTGALGEQYF
>TRBD2|many|TRBJ2-1|TRBV12-3/TRBV12-4
TGTGCCAGCAGTTTCGGGGGGAGCTTCAATGAGCAGTTCTTC
CASSFGGSFNEQFF
>.|few|TRBJ2-3|TRBV25-1
TGTGCCAGCAGTGACCAAGGGGGGCGGGAGACGACGGGGAGCACAGATACGCAGTATTTT
CASSDQGGRETTGSTDTQYF
>.|many|TRBJ1-1|TRBV28
TGTGCCAGCAGTTTGGGGGGACGAACTGAAGCTTTCTTT
CASSLGGRTEAFF
>.|many|TRBJ2-7|TRBV12-3/TRBV12-4
TGTGCCATCGCATCCGGGGTGGGCTACAAGCAGTACTTC
CAIASGVGYKQYF
>TRBD1|many|TRBJ1-1|TRBV6-5
TGTGCCAGCAGTTACGGTGACAGGGGAACAACTGAAGCTTTCTTT
CASSYGDRGTTEAFF
>TRBD1|many|TRBJ2-3|TRBV9
TGTGCCAGCAGCGGGGGACAGGGGAACACAGATACGCAGTATTTT
CASSGGQGNTDTQYF
>TRBD2|.|TRBJ2-1|TRBV4-2
TGTGCCAGCAGCCCGTCATGGCGGGAGGTCAAGGAGCAGTTCTTC
CASSPSWREVKEQFF
>.|.|TRBJ2-7|TRBV7-2
TGTGCCAGCAGCCCCCAGGGCAGCGGCCCCTACGAGCAGTACTTC
CASSPQGSGPYEQYF
>TRBD2|many|TRBJ2-1|TRBV30
TGTGCCTGGGAGCTAGCGGCCGTCGGGTATGAGCAGTTCTTC
CAWELAAVGYEQFF
>TRBD1|many|TRBJ1-3|TRBV5-5
TGTGCCAGCAGCCGGGACAGCAGAAACACCATATATTTT
CASSRDSRNTIYF
>.|many|TRBJ1-1|TRBV18
TGTGCCAGCTCACTAAACAGGGACACTGAAGCTTTCTTT
CASSLNRDTEAFF
>.|many|TRBJ2-7|TRBV11-2
TGTGCCAGCAGCACACCCCCCCCGGGCCGAGAGCGGTACTTC
CASSTPPPGRERYF
>.|.|TRBJ2-5|TRBV7-2
TGTGCCAGCAGCTTACAAAGTGCGAGGGAGACCCAGTACTTC
CASSLQSARETQYF
>.|few|TRBJ2-1|TRBV7-2
TGTGCCAGCAGCTCCGGACCAAGGGCGTCTGAGCAGTTCTTC
CASSSGPRASEQFF
>TRBD1|.|TRBJ2-5|TRBV2
TGTGCCAGCAGTGAAACAGGGGGTGAAGAGACCCAGTACTTC
CASSETGGEETQYF
>.|.|TRBJ2-7|TRBV5-5
TGTGCCAGCAGCTGGGACTTAAGGACTATATTCTACGAGCAGTACTTC
CASSWDLRTIFYEQYF
>TRBD1|many|TRBJ1-1|TRBV5-6
TGTGCCAGCAACCTCAGGGACGGGACAGGGGTTCGTACTGAAGCTTTCTTT
CASNLRDGTGVRTEAFF
>TRBD2|few|TRBJ2-3|TRBV13
TGTGCCAGCAGCCAACTAGCGGGAGGTCGCACAGATACGCAGTATTTT
CASSQLAGGRTDTQYF